The 5 T cell receptor beta chains below all came from one sample that was sequenced in a study of PD-L1 blockade in urothelial cancer. This table comes from immunoSEQ multiplex PCR, and its TCRdb copy is limited to in-frame clones, with some not included. The table has about 120,000 clones, roughly 90% seen once. Time point: peripheral blood 6 weeks after treatment start. The sample consisted of PBMCs, taken around atezolizumab (anti-PD-L1) treatment. The receptors shown here come from a man in his 60s with urothelial cancer.

The chain couples TRBV7-3 to TRBJ1-2, with TRBD1 matching 8 bases. This CDR3 contains 16 residues. Per germline, CDR1 SGHTA and CDR2 FQGTGA. The V gene end was trimmed by 5 bases and the J gene end by 8 bases; junction bases not matched to a gene: 16. CDR3 nucleotides: TGTGCCAGCAGCGAATCCGGGACAGGAGGCCGGATCGGCTACACCTTC. This sequence encodes CASSESGTGGRIGYTF.

The V gene is TRBV5-1, the J gene TRBJ1-3, with a weak D call TRBD1 (6 bases). There are 15 residues in the CDR3. The V end lost 0 bases, the J end lost 2 bases, and 9 bases lay between the germline ends. Germline CDR1 and CDR2: SGHRS and YFSETQ. This chain's CDR3 is CASSLDGGPGNTIYF. CDR3 sequence (DNA): TGCGCCAGCAGCTTGGATGGGGGCCCTGGAAACACCATATATTTT.

V gene TRBV11-3 combines with J gene TRBJ1-1, with 9 bases matching TRBD1. V trimming: 4 bases; J trimming: 7 bases; junction bases outside the gene matches: 7. The germline gives CDR1 SGHNT, CDR2 YENEEA. The CDR3 contains 14 residues. The CDR3 protein is CASSSPTGGFEAFF. In DNA, the CDR3 is TGTGCCAGCAGCTCCCCGACAGGGGGGTTTGAAGCTTTCTTT. Using reference TRBV11-3 and TRBJ1-1 for the parts outside the CDR3, the full variable domain is EAGVVQSPRYKIIEKKQPVAFWCNPISGHNTLYWYLQNLGQGPELLIRYENEEAVDDSQLPKDRFSAERLKGVDSTLKIQPAELGDSAVYLCASSSPTGGFEAFFGQGTRLTVV.

The chain couples TRBV5-1 to TRBJ2-3, with 10 nucleotides matching TRBD2. The V and J ends lost 4 bases and 5 bases, in that order; junction bases with no gene match: 10. CDR3 length equals 16 residues. In germline, CDR1 is SGHRS, CDR2 YFSETQ. CDR3: CASSGLAGVIGDTQYF. In DNA, the CDR3 is TGCGCCAGCAGCGGGCTAGCGGGGGTTATAGGAGATACGCAGTATTTT.

V gene TRBV5-4 combines with J gene TRBJ2-5; D ambiguous. V was clipped by 9 bases and J by 9 bases, with 9 bases between them. CDR3 length: 9 residues. Germline values: CDR1 SGHNT, CDR2 YYREEE (reference sequence). The CDR3 DNA sequence: TGTGCCAATACGCGGTCCCAGTACTTC. Its translation: CANTRSQYF.